Below, one TCR beta chain is given with its context. Its target is unknown. The repertoire was sequenced with immunoSEQ multiplex PCR; TCRdb's copy has only in-frame clones and lacks some. The sample holds about 72,000 clones, 90% seen once. The trim removed 6 bases at V and 5 bases at J, leaving 1 base unmatched. CDR3 length: 12 amino acids. Per the germline V gene, CDR1 is MNHEY and CDR2 is SMNVEV (reference sequence). The data were obtained in a study of PD-L1 blockade in urothelial cancer. Background on the study: Patients started atezolizumab around 2014, 1,200 mg intravenously every 3 weeks. Patients arrived having already received 0 to 3 prior chemotherapy regimens.

Time point reported: pretreatment peripheral blood. Regarding the study as a whole: Pretreatment peripheral blood TCR clonality that fell below the median predicted better survival among the patients studied.

J is TRBJ1-5 and V is TRBV27, with TRBD1 identical over 7 bases. The sample consisted of PBMCs, taken around atezolizumab (anti-PD-L1) treatment. The clonotype originates from a man between 65 and 85 years old with urothelial cancer. The CDR3 loop is CASSQGDQPQHF. The CDR3 DNA reads as TGTGCCAGCAGCCAGGGGGATCAGCCCCAGCATTTT.